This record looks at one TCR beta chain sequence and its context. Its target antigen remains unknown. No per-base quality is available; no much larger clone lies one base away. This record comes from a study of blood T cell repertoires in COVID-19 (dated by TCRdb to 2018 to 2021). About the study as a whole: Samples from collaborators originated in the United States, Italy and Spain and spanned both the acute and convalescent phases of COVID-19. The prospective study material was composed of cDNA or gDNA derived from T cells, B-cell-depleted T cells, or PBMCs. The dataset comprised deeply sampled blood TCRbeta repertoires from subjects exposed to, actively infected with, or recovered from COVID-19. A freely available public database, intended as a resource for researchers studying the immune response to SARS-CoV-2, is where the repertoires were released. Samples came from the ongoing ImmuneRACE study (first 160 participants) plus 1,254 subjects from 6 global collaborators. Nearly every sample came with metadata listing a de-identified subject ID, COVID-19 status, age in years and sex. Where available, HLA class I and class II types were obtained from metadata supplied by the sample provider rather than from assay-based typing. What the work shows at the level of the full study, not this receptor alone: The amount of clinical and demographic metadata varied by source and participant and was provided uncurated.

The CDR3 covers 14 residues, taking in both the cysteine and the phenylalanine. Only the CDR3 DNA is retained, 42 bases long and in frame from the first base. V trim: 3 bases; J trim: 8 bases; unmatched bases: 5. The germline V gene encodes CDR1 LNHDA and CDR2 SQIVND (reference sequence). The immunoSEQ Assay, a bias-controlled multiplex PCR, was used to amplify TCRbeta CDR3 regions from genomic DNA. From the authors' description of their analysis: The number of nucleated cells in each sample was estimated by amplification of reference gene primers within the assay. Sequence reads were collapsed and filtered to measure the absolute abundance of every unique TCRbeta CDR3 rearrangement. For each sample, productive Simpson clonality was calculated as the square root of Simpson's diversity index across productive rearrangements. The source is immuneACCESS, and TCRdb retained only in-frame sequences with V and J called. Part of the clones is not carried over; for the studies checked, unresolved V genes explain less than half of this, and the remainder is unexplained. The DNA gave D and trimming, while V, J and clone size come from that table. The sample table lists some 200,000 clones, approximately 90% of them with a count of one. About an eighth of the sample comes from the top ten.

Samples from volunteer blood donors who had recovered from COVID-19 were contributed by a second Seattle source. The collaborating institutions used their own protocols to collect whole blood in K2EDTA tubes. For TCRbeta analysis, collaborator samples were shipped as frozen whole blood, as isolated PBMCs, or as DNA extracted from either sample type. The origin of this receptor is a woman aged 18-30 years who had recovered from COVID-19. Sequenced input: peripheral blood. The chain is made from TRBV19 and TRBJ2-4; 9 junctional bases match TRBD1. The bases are TGTGCCAGTAGTATGGGACAGGGATTATACATTCAGTACTTC. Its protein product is CASSMGQGLYIQYF.